Listed below are T cell receptor beta chains from one sample, sequenced in a study of cytomegalovirus exposure and HLA in healthy donors. Method: immunoSEQ multiplex PCR; TCRdb's copy keeps in-frame clones and lacks some. Among around 160,000 clones listed, approximately 85% were seen once. Sequenced: PBMCs. The source is a young man in good health and CMV-seropositive. The CDR3 runs from the conserved cysteine through the conserved F or W. The order of the fields is D gene, V gene, clone size, J gene, CDR3 protein, CDR3 DNA. A D gene is named only where the DNA matches it firmly. Size is stated for part of the rows, as once, few or many counts, or as a class when the clone is expanded.

>TRBD1|TRBV14|few|TRBJ2-7
CASSLDRGGSYEQYF
TGTGCCAGCAGTCTCGACAGGGGAGGCTCCTACGAGCAGTACTTC
>TRBD2|TRBV10-3|.|TRBJ2-3
CAITRAGEVDTQYF
TGTGCCATCACAAGGGCGGGGGAGGTAGATACGCAGTATTTT
>TRBD1|TRBV25-1|.|TRBJ1-1
CASSKAGQAVAEAFF
TGTGCCAGCAGTAAAGCGGGACAGGCCGTAGCTGAAGCTTTCTTT
>.|TRBV7-6|.|TRBJ2-7
CASSLEQGTSYEQYF
TGTGCCAGCAGCTTAGAACAGGGAACCTCGTACGAGCAGTACTTC
>TRBD1|TRBV29-1|few|TRBJ1-1
CSVPGQRNTEAFF
TGCAGCGTCCCGGGACAGAGGAACACTGAAGCTTTCTTT
>TRBD1|TRBV12-5|.|TRBJ1-5
CASGPPGTGSQPQHF
TGTGCTAGTGGACCCCCCGGGACAGGCAGTCAGCCCCAGCATTTT
>TRBD1|TRBV11-2|.|TRBJ2-5
CASSLVAGTGQETQYF
TGTGCCAGCAGCTTAGTGGCAGGGACAGGACAAGAGACCCAGTACTTC
>.|TRBV5-1|.|TRBJ2-2
CASSLEPSGPGELFF
TGCGCCAGCAGCTTGGAACCTTCTGGGCCCGGGGAGCTGTTTTTT
>TRBD2|TRBV7-6|.|TRBJ2-7
CASSFDRGDYEQYF
TGTGCCAGCAGCTTCGATCGGGGGGACTACGAGCAGTACTTC
>TRBD2|TRBV5-6|once|TRBJ2-1
CASSSSGSYNEQFF
TGTGCCAGCAGCTCTAGCGGGAGCTACAATGAGCAGTTCTTC
>.|TRBV7-6|once|TRBJ2-5
CASSTGFVTKTQYF
TGTGCCAGCAGCACAGGGTTTGTGACGAAGACCCAGTACTTC
>.|TRBV4-1|.|TRBJ2-7
CASSRGTVSYEQYF
TGCGCCAGCAGCCGCGGGACAGTTTCCTACGAGCAGTACTTC
>TRBD1|TRBV13|.|TRBJ2-7
CASSLGPGTGVYEQYF
TGTGCCAGCAGCTTAGGCCCCGGGACAGGGGTGTACGAGCAGTACTTC
>.|TRBV19|.|TRBJ1-3
CATSIGDSGNTIYF
TGTGCCACCTCTATAGGGGACTCTGGAAACACCATATATTTT
>TRBD1|TRBV5-1|.|TRBJ2-7
CASSVRTGGDATYEQYF
TGCGCCAGCAGCGTCAGGACAGGGGGCGATGCTACCTACGAGCAGTACTTC
>.|TRBV4-1|once|TRBJ1-6
CASSQEGAGSSYSPLHF
TGCGCCAGCAGCCAAGAAGGGGCCGGGAGCTCCTATTCACCCCTCCACTTT
>TRBD2|TRBV5-1|.|TRBJ2-7
CASSAGLAGGPKGNEQYF
TGCGCCAGCAGCGCAGGACTAGCGGGGGGGCCAAAGGGGAACGAGCAGTACTTC
>.|TRBV9|.|TRBJ2-1
CASSVEGARDEQFF
TGTGCCAGCAGCGTGGAGGGGGCGAGGGATGAGCAGTTCTTC
>.|TRBV7-9|.|TRBJ1-2
CASSSLESIGTNYGYTF
TGTGCCAGCAGCTCCCTGGAATCAATCGGGACAAACTATGGCTACACCTTC
>.|TRBV7-9|.|TRBJ1-1
CASSPAGRTEAFF
TGTGCCAGCAGCCCAGCGGGTCGGACTGAAGCTTTCTTT
>.|TRBV5-6|.|TRBJ2-3
CASSLVQQGTDTQYF
TGTGCCAGCAGCTTGGTACAGCAAGGCACAGATACGCAGTATTTT
>TRBD1|TRBV7-9|.|TRBJ1-2
CASSLPRDRGRGTF
TGTGCCAGCAGCTTACCCCGGGACAGGGGTAGAGGTACCTTC
>.|TRBV2|.|TRBJ1-3
CASSAGHRLNSGNTIYF
TGTGCCAGCAGCGCCGGACACCGCCTAAACTCTGGAAACACCATATATTTT
>TRBD1|TRBV5-3|.|TRBJ1-1
CARSPEPPGQGANTEAFF
TGTGCCAGAAGCCCCGAGCCGCCGGGACAGGGGGCGAACACTGAAGCTTTCTTT
>.|TRBV7-2|.|TRBJ1-5
CASSLEGFGGASNQPQHF
TGTGCCAGCAGCTTAGAAGGGTTTGGGGGGGCCAGCAATCAGCCCCAGCATTTT
>TRBD2|TRBV27|once|TRBJ2-3
CASSPLSLAGGTDTQYF
TGTGCCAGCAGTCCCCTCTCACTAGCGGGGGGAACAGATACGCAGTATTTT
>TRBD2|TRBV27|.|TRBJ2-3
CASSRLAGWGTDTQYF
TGTGCCAGCAGTCGACTAGCGGGGTGGGGCACAGATACGCAGTATTTT
>TRBD1|TRBV19|.|TRBJ2-7
CASSKEQGVLSNEQYF
TGTGCCAGTAGTAAGGAACAGGGGGTCCTTTCTAACGAGCAGTACTTC
>TRBD2|TRBV5-4|once|TRBJ2-2
CASSRGGPNTGELFF
TGTGCCAGCAGCCGCGGGGGACCGAACACCGGGGAGCTGTTTTTT
>.|TRBV7-9|once|TRBJ2-1
CASSSTRDNRFF
TGTGCCAGCAGCTCAACCCGGGACAATAGGTTCTTC
>.|TRBV19|once|TRBJ1-5
CASSITGNQPQHF
TGTGCCAGTAGTATTACAGGGAATCAGCCCCAGCATTTT
>TRBD1|TRBV4-1|.|TRBJ2-5
CASSQEGWDRGTTQYF
TGCGCCAGCAGCCAAGAAGGGTGGGACAGGGGGACCACCCAGTACTTC
>.|TRBV7-9|.|TRBJ2-7
CASSYPGGYEQYF
TGTGCCAGCAGCTACCCCGGGGGCTACGAGCAGTACTTC
>.|TRBV5-4|.|TRBJ2-1
CASSPSPGEQFF
TGTGCCAGCAGCCCCTCCCCCGGTGAGCAGTTCTTC
>.|TRBV7-9|.|TRBJ2-7
CASSLMAGAGYEQYF
TGTGCCAGCAGCTTAATGGCGGGGGCCGGCTACGAGCAGTACTTC
>TRBD2|TRBV5-4|once|TRBJ2-5
CASSPGTSGGGETQYF
TGTGCCAGCAGCCCGGGGACTAGCGGGGGGGGAGAGACCCAGTACTTC
>TRBD2|TRBV6-1|.|TRBJ2-5
CASSAGLAGYQETQYF
TGTGCCAGCAGTGCCGGGCTAGCGGGGTACCAAGAGACCCAGTACTTC
>.|TRBV5-5|once|TRBJ1-1
CASSLLGEGTEAFF
TGTGCCAGCAGCTTGCTGGGGGAGGGGACTGAAGCTTTCTTT
>TRBD1|TRBV2|.|TRBJ2-1
CASSRQGADNEQFF
TGTGCCAGCAGTAGACAGGGGGCGGACAATGAGCAGTTCTTC
>TRBD2|TRBV7-9|.|TRBJ2-3
CASSLGPAGTRF
TGTGCCAGCAGCTTAGGCCCAGCGGGGACTCGTTTT